The 18 T cell receptor beta chains listed next were all sequenced from one sample in a study of control samples from healthy donors and cancer patients. The table came from immunoSEQ multiplex PCR; TCRdb's copy has only in-frame clones and leaves some out. Among some 100,000 clones listed, just under 95% were seen once. The sequenced sample was blood. All receptors derive from a human donor in good health. The donor label of this sample is uncertain.

CDR3 DNA sequence: TGTGCCATCAGTGTTCACTCAACCCCACCGGACGCTTTCTTT. Translation gives CAISVHSTPPDAFF. The chain has TRBV10-3 and TRBJ1-1; D unresolved. V dropped 4 bases and J dropped 11 bases, with 20 bases sitting between them. Per germline, CDR1 ENHRY and CDR2 SYGVKD. The CDR3 covers 14 residues.

This clone has a single count. The CDR3 protein is CAWSGWTGYNEKLFF. The CDR3 DNA reads as TGTGCCTGGAGTGGGTGGACAGGTTATAATGAAAAACTGTTTTTT. The chain joins TRBV30 to TRBJ1-4, with 7 nucleotides matching TRBD1. Germline V CDR1 and CDR2: GTSNPN, SVGIG (reference sequence). The CDR3 length is 15 residues. Unmatched junction bases numbered 6, after V lost 1 base and J lost 4 bases.

The J gene is TRBJ2-5, the V gene TRBV11-2, with 9 bases lining up with TRBD2. V shed 5 bases and J 2 bases; nucleotides not matched to a gene: 6. The CDR3 is made up of 15 amino acids. The germline CDR1 and CDR2 sequences are SGHAT and FQNNGV. CDR3 nucleotide sequence: TGTGCCAGCAGCCAGAGCGGGGGGCCACAAGAGACCCAGTACTTC. Encoded protein: CASSQSGGPQETQYF.

The rearrangement links TRBV4-1 to TRBJ1-2; no clear D gene. The V gene lost 3 bases and the J gene lost 0 bases, with 5 bases spanning the gap. This CDR3 is built from 13 residues. Per the germline V gene, CDR1 is MGHRA and CDR2 is YSYEKL. The CDR3 DNA sequence: TGCGCCAGCAGCCACACCCCTAACTATGGCTACACCTTC. It encodes CASSHTPNYGYTF.

This clone was observed a single time. The chain is built from TRBV21-1 and TRBJ1-1; TRBD1 reflects the table's D call only, with no check against the DNA. TRBV21-1 corresponds to a pseudogene. CDR3 length: 15 amino acids. The CDR3 reads CASSKAGRENTEAFF. CDR3 DNA sequence: TGTGCCAGCAGCAAAGCGGGCAGGGAGAACACTGAAGCTTTCTTT.

The rearrangement links TRBV5-6 to TRBJ2-3, with TRBD1 matching over 7 bases. Germline V lookup: CDR1 SGHDT, CDR2 YYEEEE. V trimming: 4 bases; J trimming: 9 bases; junction bases outside the gene matches: 11. This CDR3 is built from 14 residues. The DNA of the CDR3 is TGTGCCAGCAGCAAACCGGGACAGCCCGCGACGCAGTATTTT. This gives the protein CASSKPGQPATQYF.

The V and J genes are TRBV28 and TRBJ2-7; no definite D call. Trimming removed 3 bases from V and 3 bases from J, with 15 bases in between. This CDR3 has 15 amino acids. The germline V gene has CDR1 MDHEN and CDR2 SYDVKM. CDR3 DNA sequence: TGTGCCAGCAGTTTGGCCCCCGTTGGGGTCTACGAGCAGTACTTC. This translates into CASSLAPVGVYEQYF.

This clone was seen just once. The V call is TRBV10-1, the J call TRBJ2-2; D is undetermined. The CDR3 contains 13 residues. Trimming removed 6 bases from V and 2 bases from J, with 7 bases in between. Looked up from germline, CDR1 is WNHNN and CDR2 is SYGVQD (reference sequence). CDR3 sequence reads: CASSLPNTGELFF. The CDR3 nucleotides read TGCGCCAGCAGCCTACCAAACACCGGGGAGCTGTTTTTT.

V and J are TRBV6-2 or TRBV6-3 and TRBJ1-6; no firm D call. This CDR3 is built from 16 residues. V was pared by 6 bases and J by 6 bases, with 18 bases between. The germline CDR1 and CDR2 sequences are MNHEY and SVGEGT. The CDR3: CASSPMAARVNSPLHF. The CDR3 nucleotides are TGTGCCAGCAGCCCTATGGCGGCAAGAGTTAATTCACCCCTCCACTTT.

This chain connects TRBV14 to TRBJ1-6; tentative D call: TRBD1 (6 bases). From germline, CDR1 is SGHDN and CDR2 FVKESK. Trimming took 6 bases from V and 7 from J, leaving 19 bases between them. The length of the CDR3 is 16 residues. Written as DNA, the CDR3 is TGTGCCAGCAGTCCAAGGCGTTGGCAGGGGAATTCACCCCTCCACTTT. This sequence encodes CASSPRRWQGNSPLHF. The complete variable domain, with remaining parts taken from reference TRBV14 and TRBJ1-6, reads EAGVTQFPSHSVIEKGQTVTLRCDPISGHDNLYWYRRVMGKEIKFLLHFVKESKQDESGMPNNRFLAERTGGTYSTLKVQPAELEDSGVYFCASSPRRWQGNSPLHFGNGTRLTVT.

The rearrangement joins TRBV11-2 to TRBJ1-1; possible D gene TRBD1, 6 bases. Trimming removed 6 bases from V and 1 base from J, with 9 bases in between. In germline, CDR1 is SGHAT, CDR2 FQNNGV. The CDR3 length is 13 residues. CDR3: CASRGQQNTEAFF. CDR3 nucleotide sequence: TGTGCCAGCAGGGGACAACAGAACACTGAAGCTTTCTTT. Complete variable domain (other parts from reference TRBV11-2 and TRBJ1-1): EAGVAQSPRYKIIEKRQSVAFWCNPISGHATLYWYQQILGQGPKLLIQFQNNGVVDDSQLPKDRFSAERLKGVDSTLKIQPAKLEDSAVYLCASRGQQNTEAFFGQGTRLTVV.

V usage is TRBV27 and J usage is TRBJ2-1, with a weak D call TRBD2 (6 bases). This CDR3 has 15 amino acids. CDR1 and CDR2 (germline): MNHEY, SMNVEV (reference sequence). The V end was cut by 5 bases, the J end by 0 bases, with 11 bases between. The CDR3 DNA reads TGTGCCAGCAGTCCCGGGACTGGCTCCTACAATGAGCAGTTCTTC. Residues: CASSPGTGSYNEQFF.

The chain's CDR3 is CSASFRVQETQYF. CDR3 coding DNA: TGCAGTGCTAGTTTCAGAGTCCAAGAGACCCAGTACTTC. The chain uses TRBV20-1 and TRBJ2-5; D not resolved. This CDR3 is 13 amino acids long. Germline CDR1 and CDR2: DFQATT and SNEGSKA (reference sequence). Deletions cut 3 bases from V and 1 base from J, with 9 bases between.

The chain has TRBV12-3 or TRBV12-4 and TRBJ1-1; the match to TRBD1 covers 10 bases. V lost 5 bases, J lost 7 bases, and 4 bases stayed unmatched. This CDR3 has 13 amino acids. CDR3 region: CASSRDRGGEAFF. In nucleotides, the CDR3 is TGTGCCAGCAGTAGGGACAGGGGAGGTGAAGCTTTCTTT.

The genes are TRBV7-8 and TRBJ2-6; D is unclear. Trimming cost V 5 bases and J 0 bases, with 8 bases left between them. The CDR3 loop spans 15 amino acids. Germline V gene lookup returns CDR1 SGHVS and CDR2 FQNEAQ. For the CDR3, the DNA is TGTGCCAGCAGCCCAAGGGACTCTGGGGCCAACGTCCTGACTTTC. Its protein is CASSPRDSGANVLTF.

The chain employs TRBV9 and TRBJ2-7; 10 bases are a match to TRBD1. The CDR3 is 14 residues long. The V gene's germline CDR1 is SGDLS and CDR2 YYNGEE. V trimming: 5 bases; J trimming: 4 bases; junction bases outside the gene matches: 6. CDR3 protein: CASSTGTGVYEQYF. CDR3 sequence (DNA): TGTGCCAGCAGTACCGGGACAGGGGTTTACGAGCAGTACTTC.

This chain uses TRBV6-5 with TRBJ1-4; D remains ambiguous. Looked up from germline, CDR1 is MNHEY and CDR2 is SVGAGI. This CDR3 region has 14 residues. Trimming took 6 bases from V and 2 from J, leaving 10 bases between them. CDR3 nucleotide sequence: TGTGCCAGCAGAAGCTCGGGGACTAATGAAAAACTGTTTTTT. Translated: CASRSSGTNEKLFF.

The chain carries TRBV15 and TRBJ1-5; D perhaps matches TRBD1 (5 bases). The germline V gene has CDR1 LNHNV and CDR2 YYDKDF (reference sequence). With 5 bases removed from V and 7 bases from J, the gap between germline ends came to 18 bases. CDR3 length: 15 residues. The chain's CDR3 is CATSSGEEGRQPQHF. Here the CDR3 DNA reads TGTGCCACCAGCTCCGGGGAGGAGGGGAGGCAGCCCCAGCATTTT. Combining the CDR3 with reference TRBV15 and TRBJ1-5 gives the whole variable domain DAMVIQNPRYQVTQFGKPVTLSCSQTLNHNVMYWYQQKSSQAPKLLFHYYDKDFNNEADTPDNFQSRRPNTSFCFLDIRSPGLGDTAMYLCATSSGEEGRQPQHFGDGTRLSIL.